This T cell receptor (beta chain) was identified during a study of T cell clusters in autoimmune cytopenias. This clonotype ranks as medium-sized in terms of frequency. The germline gives CDR1 MNHEY, CDR2 SVGAGI. The CDR3 has 19 amino acids. Tens of thousands of genome equivalents of blood DNA were amplified for TRB. TRB rearrangements were amplified by touch-down multiplex PCR with mixed TRB-A/B primers. Following a re-call of the multiplex PCR reads, TCRdb has one entry per CDR3 protein and lacks DNA. This repertoire includes 6,500 to 7,500 distinct CDR3 sequences. This receptor was taken from a human donor with an autoimmune cytopenia or autoimmune hepatitis (not recorded which). Specimen: peripheral blood. J is TRBJ2-1 and V is TRBV6-5; the TCRdb D gene call, TRBD2, has no DNA to confirm it. The CDR3 loop is CASSYSFLAGASYRNEQFF.